Listed here are 5 T cell receptor beta chains from one sample, sequenced in a study of T cells expressing NK-cell markers. TCRdb reanalyzed the 5' RACE reads and collapses them to one entry per CDR3 protein, without DNA. Its table lists roughly 390,000 distinct CDR3 sequences. Sample: blood T cells: a sorted CD56 or NKG2C T cell subset, CD4+ or CD8+ T cells, or bulk PBMC T cells (not recorded which). These receptors originate from a woman aged 45-65 years in good health.

The chain is built from TRBV7-2 and TRBJ2-1; the TRBD1 assignment by TCRdb is unverifiable without DNA. The germline gives CDR1 SGHTA, CDR2 FQGNSA. The CDR3 length is 13 residues. CDR3 amino acids: CASKKGPLNEQFF.

This chain links TRBV7-8 with TRBJ2-2; TCRdb proposes TRBD2, but this gene call is untestable without DNA. Germline CDR1 is SGHVS and CDR2 is FQNEAQ. The CDR3 totals 18 residues. CDR3 protein: CASSPPWTTLANTGELFF.

The CDR3 loop is CASRTSYNSPLHF. The rearrangement links TRBV25-1 to TRBJ1-6. Germline V gene sequence: CDR1 MGHDK, CDR2 SYGVNS. The CDR3 contains 13 residues.

The rearrangement uses TRBV5-1 and TRBJ1-1; TCRdb indicates TRBD1, and absent DNA this call remains unverified. The length of the CDR3 is 23 residues. The germline gives CDR1 SGHRS, CDR2 YFSETQ. The CDR3 loop is CASSLALIAPGQTAFVDNTEAFF. Full variable domain (rest looked up from reference TRBV5-1 and TRBJ1-1): KAGVTQTPRYLIKTRGQQVTLSCSPISGHRSVSWYQQTPGQGLQFLFEYFSETQRNKGNFPGRFSGRQFSNSRSEMNVSTLELGDSALYLCASSLALIAPGQTAFVDNTEAFFGQGTRLTVV.

The chain links TRBV21-1 to TRBJ2-7. TRBV21-1 is tagged as a pseudogene. The CDR3 is 14 residues long. CDR3: CASRRLAIAYEQYF.